This paragraph covers one TCR beta chain sequence. Its target is unknown. This sample stems from a study of T cell responses to AZD1222 COVID-19 vaccine. Repertoires were generated with immunoSEQ multiplex PCR, while TCRdb's copy carries only in-frame clones and drops some. The table has roughly 120,000 clones, about 90% seen once. Per germline, CDR1 SGHDN and CDR2 FVKESK. The CDR3 contains 13 residues. V was pared by 2 bases and J by 5 bases, with 6 bases between. Study findings and constraints: Donors were chiefly white British, with a greater number of females, and clonal diversity was perhaps underestimated. Across spike, vaccine-associated CD4 TCRs were found, dominant at 160-218 and 743-854.

This TCR was recovered from an adult in good health. The sample here was peripheral blood, taken on day 0 of AZD1222 vaccination. The chain carries TRBV14 and TRBJ2-2, with D possibly TRBD1 on 6 matching bases. DNA for the CDR3: TGTGCCAGCAGCCAACAGGGGACCGGGGAGCTGTTTTTT. Translating it yields CASSQQGTGELFF.